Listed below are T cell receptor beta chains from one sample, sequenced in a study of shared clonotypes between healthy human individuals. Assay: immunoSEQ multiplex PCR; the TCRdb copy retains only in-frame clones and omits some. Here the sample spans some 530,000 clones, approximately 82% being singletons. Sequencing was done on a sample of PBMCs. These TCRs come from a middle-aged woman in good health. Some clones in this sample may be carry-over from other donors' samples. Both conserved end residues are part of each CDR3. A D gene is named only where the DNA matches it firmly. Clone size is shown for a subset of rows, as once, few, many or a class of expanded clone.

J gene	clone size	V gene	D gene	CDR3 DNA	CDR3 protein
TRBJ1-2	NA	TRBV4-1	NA	TGCGCCAGCAGCCAAGGGACAGCTAAATATGGCTACACCTTC	CASSQGTAKYGYTF
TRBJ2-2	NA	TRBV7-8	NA	TGTGCCAGCAGTTCCGGACGTAACACCGGGGAGCTGTTTTTT	CASSSGRNTGELFF
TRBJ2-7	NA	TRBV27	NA	TGTGCCAGCAGTAGTAACGGGATCGAGCAGTACTTC	CASSSNGIEQYF
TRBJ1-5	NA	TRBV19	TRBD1	TGTGCCAGTCGTACAGGGGAGCATCAGCCCCAGCATTTT	CASRTGEHQPQHF
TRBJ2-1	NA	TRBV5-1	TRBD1	TGCGCCAGCAGCCGGGACAGCTACAATGAGCAGTTCTTC	CASSRDSYNEQFF
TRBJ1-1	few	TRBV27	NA	TGTGCCAGCAGCGGACACACTGAAGCTTTCTTT	CASSGHTEAFF
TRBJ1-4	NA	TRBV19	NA	TGTGCCAGTAGTATTCAGGCCCAGAATGAAAAACTGTTTTTT	CASSIQAQNEKLFF
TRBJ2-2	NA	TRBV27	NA	TGTGCCACAAGGGGGTCGGCGAACACCGGGGAGCTGTTTTTT	CATRGSANTGELFF
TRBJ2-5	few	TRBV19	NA	TGTGCCAGTAGTATTTCGGCAGCGGAAGAGACCCAGTACTTC	CASSISAAEETQYF
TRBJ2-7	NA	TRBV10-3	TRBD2	TGTGCCACGGGGGGGCTAGATTCTAACGAGCAGTACTTC	CATGGLDSNEQYF
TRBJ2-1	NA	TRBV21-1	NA	TGTGCCAGCCGCGAGTATCGTCGGGAGATAAATGAGCAGTTCTTC	CASREYRREINEQFF
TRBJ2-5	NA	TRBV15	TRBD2	TGTGCCACCAGCCGACGGGGACTAGCGGGAGAGACCCAGTACTTC	CATSRRGLAGETQYF
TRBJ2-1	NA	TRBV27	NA	TGTGCCAGCAGTTCACAGGGTGAGGCCTACAATGAGCAGTTCTTC	CASSSQGEAYNEQFF
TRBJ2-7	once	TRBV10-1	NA	TGCGCCAGCAGTGAGTCGGGGGGCTCCTACGAGCAGTACTTC	CASSESGGSYEQYF
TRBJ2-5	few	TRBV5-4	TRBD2	TGTGCCAGCAGCCCCGGGACTAGCGGCCGCCAAGAGACCCAGTACTTC	CASSPGTSGRQETQYF
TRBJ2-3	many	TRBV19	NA	TGTGCCAGTAGTCCATTGACAGACTCTAGCACAGATACGCAGTATTTT	CASSPLTDSSTDTQYF
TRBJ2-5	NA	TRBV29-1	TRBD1	TGCAGCGTCGCAGGGACAGATAAAGAGACCCAGTACTTC	CSVAGTDKETQYF
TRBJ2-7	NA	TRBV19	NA	TGTGCCAGTAAACGAAGCCGGGACCCGTTGGAGGAGCAGTACTTC	CASKRSRDPLEEQYF
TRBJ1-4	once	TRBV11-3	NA	TGTGCCAGCAGCTTTGCTGGAGCTAATGAAAAACTGTTTTTT	CASSFAGANEKLFF
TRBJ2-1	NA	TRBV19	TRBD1	TGTGCCAGTAGTACTCGCCCCGGGACAGGGGGCAGGAATGAGCAGTTCTTC	CASSTRPGTGGRNEQFF
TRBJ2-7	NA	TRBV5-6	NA	TGTGCCAGCAGCGCTTTAAGGGACGGCCACTACGAGCAGTACTTC	CASSALRDGHYEQYF
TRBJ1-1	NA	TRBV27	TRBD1	TGTGCCAGCAGTCCTCACAGGGGGCGGAACACTGAAGCTTTCTTT	CASSPHRGRNTEAFF
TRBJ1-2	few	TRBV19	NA	TGTGCCAGTAGTATCTCAAGAACAGATCCTAACTATGGCTACACCTTC	CASSISRTDPNYGYTF
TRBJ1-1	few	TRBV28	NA	TGTGCCAGCCCGCCCCCAGGGGCGCGGGACACTGAAGCTTTCTTT	CASPPPGARDTEAFF
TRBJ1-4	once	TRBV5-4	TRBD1	TGTGCCAGCAGCCCGGACAGGGGGCGAGATGAAAAACTGTTTTTT	CASSPDRGRDEKLFF
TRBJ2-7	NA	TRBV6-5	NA	TGTGCCACCCAGACTAGTGGGTACGAGCAGTACTTC	CATQTSGYEQYF
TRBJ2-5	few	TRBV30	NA	TGTGCCTGGAGTGTACGAAGGGGGAGCGAGACCCAGTACTTC	CAWSVRRGSETQYF
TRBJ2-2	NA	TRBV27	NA	TGTGCCAGCAGTTTAAACGGGGCGAACACCGGGGAGCTGTTTTTT	CASSLNGANTGELFF
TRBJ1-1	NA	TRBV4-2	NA	TGTGCCAGCAGCCAAATACAAGGATACACTGAAGCTTTCTTT	CASSQIQGYTEAFF
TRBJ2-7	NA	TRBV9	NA	TGTGCCAGCAGCGATCCCCCCCTCTCCTACGAGCAGTACTTC	CASSDPPLSYEQYF
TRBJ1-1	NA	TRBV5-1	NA	TGCGCCAGCAGCTTGGGGCCAGCCTACCGCACTGAAGCTTTCTTT	CASSLGPAYRTEAFF
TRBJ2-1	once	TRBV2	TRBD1	TGTGCCAGCGAGACAGGGGACCACAATGAGCAGTTCTTC	CASETGDHNEQFF
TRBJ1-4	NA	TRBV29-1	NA	TGCAGCGTTGATGTAGATAATGAAAAACTGTTTTTT	CSVDVDNEKLFF
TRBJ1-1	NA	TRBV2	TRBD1	TGTGCCACTGGGACAGACCTGAACACTGAAGCTTTCTTT	CATGTDLNTEAFF
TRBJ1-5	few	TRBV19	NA	TGTGCCAGTAATTGGGGATCTCGTCAGCCCCAGCATTTT	CASNWGSRQPQHF
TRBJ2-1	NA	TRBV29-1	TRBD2	TGCATTTGCCGACTAGCGGGCCCCGCCAATTACAATGAGCAGTTCTTC	CICRLAGPANYNEQFF
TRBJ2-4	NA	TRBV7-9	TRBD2	TGTGCCAGCAGCCCAGGACTAGCGGGTACCAAAAACGTGTACTTC	CASSPGLAGTKNVYF
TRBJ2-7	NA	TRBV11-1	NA	TGTGCCAGCAGCTTCGCCCCTATGTTCGACAGTTACGAGCAGTACTTC	CASSFAPMFDSYEQYF
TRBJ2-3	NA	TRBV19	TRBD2	TGTGCCAGTAGCCGACTAGCGGGAAGGGCGGGAGATACGCAGTATTTT	CASSRLAGRAGDTQYF
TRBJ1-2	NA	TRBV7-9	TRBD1	TGTGCCAGCAGCTTAGTCCGGTCAGGGGGGGACTATGGCTACACCTTC	CASSLVRSGGDYGYTF
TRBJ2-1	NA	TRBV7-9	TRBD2	TGTGCCAGCAGCTTACCGGGACTAGCGGGAGGGGGTGAGCAGTTCTTC	CASSLPGLAGGGEQFF
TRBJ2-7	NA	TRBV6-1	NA	TGTGCCAGCACTACCCCAGGGTTATCCTACGAGCAGTACTTC	CASTTPGLSYEQYF
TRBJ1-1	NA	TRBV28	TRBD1	TGTGCCAGCAACGTCCCGGGACAGATGAACACTGAAGCTTTCTTT	CASNVPGQMNTEAFF
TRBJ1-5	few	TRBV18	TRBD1	TGTGCCAGCTCACCGGGACAGGGGGGGTATCAGCCCCAGCATTTT	CASSPGQGGYQPQHF
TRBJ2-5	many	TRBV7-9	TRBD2	TGTGCCAGCAGCCCACCGACTAGCGGGAGGGAGACCCAGTACTTC	CASSPPTSGRETQYF
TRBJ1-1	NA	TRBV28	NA	TGTGCCAGCAGTTTAGGGGCACCCCGGGGTACTGAAGCTTTCTTT	CASSLGAPRGTEAFF